What follows describes a single T cell receptor (beta chain). The PCR was carried out with 60 Vbeta primers and 13 Jbeta primers. The data were produced by immunoSEQ multiplex PCR, yet TCRdb's version contains in-frame clones alone and is incomplete. Here the sample spans 95,000 to 130,000 clones, around 60% being singletons. This CDR3 is 12 amino acids long. V dropped 11 bases and J dropped 3; count of bases not matched to a gene: 4. In germline, CDR1 is MDHEN, CDR2 SYDVKM. This sample stems from a study of cytomegalovirus exposure and HLA in healthy donors. The chain couples TRBV28 to TRBJ2-1, with 7 bases that match TRBD2. This TCR derives from a woman between 40 and 55 years old in good health and CMV-seropositive. The sequenced sample consisted of PBMCs. CDR3 DNA sequence: TGTGCCGCTGGCGGGAGCTACAATGAGCAGTTCTTC. This sequence encodes CAAGGSYNEQFF.